The present entry profiles one T cell receptor beta chain with its context. This specimen belongs to a study of T cell changes during pregnancy in multiple sclerosis. Germline V CDR1 and CDR2: SGHRS, YFSETQ. The CDR3 covers 15 residues. The V end lost 0 bases, the J end lost 5 bases, and 14 bases lay between the germline ends. Here immunoSEQ multiplex PCR was the method, and the copy in TCRdb shows in-frame clones only, minus some. Of 70,000 to 90,000 clones listed, 93% are singletons. The V call is TRBV5-1, the J call TRBJ1-1, with no clear D. This TCR was sampled from a female donor in good health, enrolled as a control in a pregnancy study. The specimen comprised peripheral blood, sampled in the second trimester of pregnancy. The CDR3 coding sequence is TGCGCCAGCAGCTTGGAAGGCCTCGGGGTTACTGAAGCTTTCTTT. Encoded protein: CASSLEGLGVTEAFF.